One sample yielded the 8 T cell receptor beta chains listed below, sequenced in a study of blood T cell repertoires in COVID-19. Repertoires were generated with immunoSEQ multiplex PCR, while TCRdb's copy carries only in-frame clones and drops some. The sample holds approximately 160,000 clones; roughly 80% are singletons and the top ten take roughly 8%. Material for sequencing was PBMCs or T cells enriched from blood (not recorded which). The receptors were sampled from a woman between 45 and 65 years old who had recovered from COVID-19.

The V and J genes are TRBV28 and TRBJ2-2; 8 nucleotides line up with TRBD2. Germline V gene sequence: CDR1 MDHEN, CDR2 SYDVKM. J was trimmed by 5 bases and V by 2 bases; bases with no gene match: 7. The CDR3 has 16 amino acids. The CDR3 reads CASSLVPGGRTGELFF. CDR3 bases: TGTGCCAGCAGTTTAGTCCCGGGAGGGAGGACCGGGGAGCTGTTTTTT. Full variable domain (missing parts from reference TRBV28 and TRBJ2-2): DVKVTQSSRYLVKRTGEKVFLECVQDMDHENMFWYRQDPGLGLRLIYFSYDVKMKEKGDIPEGYSVSREKKERFSLILESASTNQTSMYLCASSLVPGGRTGELFFGEGSRLTVL.

The J gene is TRBJ2-3, the V gene TRBV7-2, with D possibly being TRBD2 (6 bases). The germline CDR1 and CDR2 sequences are SGHTA and FQGNSA. The V end lost 4 bases, the J end lost 3 bases, and 14 bases lay between the germline ends. CDR3 size: 15 residues. CDR3 in amino acids: CASSYHRRVTDTQYF. CDR3 nucleotide sequence: TGTGCCAGCAGCTACCACAGGAGGGTGACAGATACGCAGTATTTT.

The chain recombines TRBV5-1 with TRBJ2-5, with 12 positions matching TRBD2. The germline CDR1 and CDR2 sequences are SGHRS and YFSETQ. V lost 5 bases to trimming and J lost 0 bases; unmatched junction nucleotides: 2. This CDR3 is built from 15 residues. The CDR3 bases are TGCGCCAGCAGATGGACTAGCGGGAACCAAGAGACCCAGTACTTC. Amino acid sequence: CASRWTSGNQETQYF.

The V gene is TRBV19, the J gene TRBJ1-1, with 8 positions matching TRBD1. The CDR3 spans 15 residues. V was pared by 6 bases and J by 0 bases, with 6 bases of the junction left unmatched. Germline assignment: CDR1 LNHDA and CDR2 SQIVND (reference sequence). CDR3 residues: CASRWQGALNTEAFF. The CDR3 bases are TGTGCCAGTAGATGGCAGGGGGCCCTGAACACTGAAGCTTTCTTT.

V and J are TRBV16 and TRBJ2-1; 13 bases line up with TRBD2. The V and J ends lost 0 bases and 5 bases, in that order; junction bases with no gene match: 1. The CDR3 contains 16 residues. Germline values: CDR1 KGHSY, CDR2 FQNENV. The CDR3 loop is CASSQSTSGGDNEQFF. CDR3 sequence (DNA): TGTGCCAGCAGCCAATCCACTAGCGGGGGGGACAATGAGCAGTTCTTC.

V is TRBV24-1 and J is TRBJ2-1, with 9 bases fitting TRBD2. CDR1 and CDR2 from the germline V gene are KGHDR and SFDVKD. CDR3 length: 15 amino acids. Losses at the gene ends were 7 bases for V and 2 bases for J; bases not matched to a gene: 5. The CDR3, as DNA: TGTGCCACCAGACCGACTAGCGGCGCCTACAATGAGCAGTTCTTC. It yields the protein CATRPTSGAYNEQFF.

This clone has just a few counts. This sequence joins TRBV7-8 and TRBJ2-7; TRBD2 is a possible D gene (7 bases). The CDR3 contains 12 residues. Per the germline V gene, CDR1 is SGHVS and CDR2 is FQNEAQ. V dropped 6 bases and J dropped 7 bases, with 13 bases sitting between them. The CDR3 loop is CASRRTAGEQYF. CDR3 in DNA: TGTGCCAGCAGACGGACAGCGGGGGAGCAGTACTTC.

The CDR3 DNA is TGTGCCAGCAGCTTGTCTGGCAGGGCTAGCAATCAGCCCCAGCATTTT. Its translation is CASSLSGRASNQPQHF. This chain connects TRBV5-6 to TRBJ1-5; tentatively, D is TRBD1 (5 bases). V was cut by 1 base and J by 0 bases, with 11 bases left in between. Germline CDR1 is SGHDT and CDR2 is YYEEEE. The CDR3 loop spans 16 amino acids.